This T cell receptor (beta chain) was documented in a study of T cells in Graves' hyperthyroidism and ophthalmopathy. Study at large: Prior to any treatment, at the point of initial diagnosis, peripheral blood was collected. Study-wide points: The authors' 13 V-J model separated ophthalmopathy from stable hyperthyroidism.

Any patient presenting with uncontrolled infection, other autoimmune disease, pregnancy or lactation was left out. A note on this clonotype: Its target is not known.

This CDR3 contains 15 residues. V shed 3 bases and J shed 4 bases, with 16 bases lying between them. There were TCR beta CDR3 regions amplified from RNA transcripts. A first-round RT-PCR of the TCR CDR3 used the HTBI primer set. TCRdb processed the multiplex PCR reads anew with MiXCR; each CDR3 protein has one entry. The sample carries under 400,000 distinct CDR3 sequences, 15% to 17% recorded once. The receptor was derived from a woman in her late teens or twenties with Graves' hyperthyroidism that later progressed to Graves' ophthalmopathy. This chain connects TRBV12-3 or TRBV12-4 to TRBJ2-7, with TRBD1 as a possible D gene (6 bases). Sequences were obtained from blood. CDR3 in amino acids: CASSLSGAPPYEQYF. CDR3 DNA sequence: TGTGCCAGCAGTTTGTCAGGGGCCCCCCCTTACGAGCAGTACTTC.